The source of this T cell receptor beta chain is a study of blood T cell repertoires in COVID-19. The CDR3 spans 18 residues. With V trimmed by 2 bases and J by 0 bases, 4 bases remained unmatched. Per germline, CDR1 LNHNV and CDR2 YYDKDF (reference sequence). Assay: immunoSEQ multiplex PCR; the TCRdb copy retains only in-frame clones and omits some. Counted here are more than 80,000 clones, 85% to 90% occurring once; the ten biggest clones make up around 1.5%. This receptor was obtained from a human donor with active COVID-19. The donor label of this sample is uncertain. The sample was peripheral blood. The chain joins TRBV15 to TRBJ2-6; 10 positions match TRBD1. The CDR3 region has the DNA TGTGCCACCAGCAGATTAAGGACAGGGGGCTCTGGGGCCAACGTCCTGACTTTC. Encoded protein: CATSRLRTGGSGANVLTF.